This T cell receptor (beta chain) is from a study of T-cell reconstitution after alpha-beta-depleted transplantation in children. Findings and caveats of the study: The study reportedly traced alpha-beta T cells about two months after transplant to several hundred expanded graft clones. Surviving recipient T cells and thymic progenitors accounted for the high day-60 TCRbeta diversity observed in some patients.

Researchers prepared the TCRbeta library using unique molecular identifiers, the study reports. TCRdb reanalysed the PCR reads using MiXCR and keeps one entry per CDR3 protein. The sample lists 450,000 to 550,000 distinct CDR3 sequences; approximately 10% were seen once. V was shortened by 1 base and J by 4 bases, with 10 bases between the two germline ends. This CDR3 has 14 residues. CDR1 LGHNA and CDR2 YSLEER come from the germline V gene. On this clonotype itself: The antigen is undetermined.

This chain connects TRBV4-3 to TRBJ1-2, with TRBD1 as a possible D gene (6 bases). The receptor was isolated from a female patient between 2 and 15 years old who had a stem cell transplant for aplastic anemia, so the T cells may come from the graft donor. Here the sequenced sample was PBMCs, mostly from graft donor cells, taken 180 days after TCRalphabeta/CD19-depleted stem cell transplant. The DNA for the CDR3 is TGCGCCAGCAGCCAAGGTGAAGGGGGCTATGGCTACACCTTC. It is translated as CASSQGEGGYGYTF.